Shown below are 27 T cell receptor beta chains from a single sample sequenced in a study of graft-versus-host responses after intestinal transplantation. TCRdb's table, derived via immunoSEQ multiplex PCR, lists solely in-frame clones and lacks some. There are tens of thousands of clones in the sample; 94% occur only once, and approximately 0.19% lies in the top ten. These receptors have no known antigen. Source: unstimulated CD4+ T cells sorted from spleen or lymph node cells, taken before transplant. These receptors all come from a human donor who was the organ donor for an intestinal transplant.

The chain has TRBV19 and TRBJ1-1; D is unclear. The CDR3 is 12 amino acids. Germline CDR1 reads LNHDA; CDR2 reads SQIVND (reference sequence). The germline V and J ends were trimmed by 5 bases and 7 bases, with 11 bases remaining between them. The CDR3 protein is CASSDKNGEAFF. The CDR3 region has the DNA TGTGCCAGTAGTGATAAGAACGGTGAAGCTTTCTTT.

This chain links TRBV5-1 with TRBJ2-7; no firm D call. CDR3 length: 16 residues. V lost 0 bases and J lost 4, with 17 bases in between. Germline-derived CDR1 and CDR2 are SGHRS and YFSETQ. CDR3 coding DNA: TGCGCCAGCAGCTTGGAAACACACCCGCCCTTATACGAGCAGTACTTC. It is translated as CASSLETHPPLYEQYF.

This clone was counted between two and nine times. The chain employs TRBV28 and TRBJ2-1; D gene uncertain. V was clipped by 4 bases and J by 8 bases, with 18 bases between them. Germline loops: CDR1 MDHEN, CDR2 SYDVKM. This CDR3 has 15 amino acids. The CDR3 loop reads CASSSFRTRRDEQFF. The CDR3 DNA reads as TGTGCCAGCAGTTCGTTTAGGACCCGTAGGGATGAGCAGTTCTTC.

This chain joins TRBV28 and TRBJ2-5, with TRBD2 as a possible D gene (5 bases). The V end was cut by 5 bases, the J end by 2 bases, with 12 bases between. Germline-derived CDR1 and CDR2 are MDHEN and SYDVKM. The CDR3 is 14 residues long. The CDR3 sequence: CASSPVGVQETQYF. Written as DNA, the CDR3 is TGTGCCAGCAGTCCAGTCGGGGTTCAAGAGACCCAGTACTTC.

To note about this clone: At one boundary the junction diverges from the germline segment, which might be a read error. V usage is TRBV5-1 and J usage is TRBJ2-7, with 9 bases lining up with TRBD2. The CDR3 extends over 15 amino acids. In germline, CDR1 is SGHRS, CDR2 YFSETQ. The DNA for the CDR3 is TGCGCCAGCACCTTGGCTAGCGGGGAGTTCTACGAGCAGTACTTC. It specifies CASTLASGEFYEQYF.

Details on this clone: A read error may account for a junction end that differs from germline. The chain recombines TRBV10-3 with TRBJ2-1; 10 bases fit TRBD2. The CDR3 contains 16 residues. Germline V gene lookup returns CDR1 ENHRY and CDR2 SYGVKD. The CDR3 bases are TGTGCCATCACTGAGATAGCGGGGGGTCCATACAATGAGCAGTTCTTC. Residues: CAITEIAGGPYNEQFF.

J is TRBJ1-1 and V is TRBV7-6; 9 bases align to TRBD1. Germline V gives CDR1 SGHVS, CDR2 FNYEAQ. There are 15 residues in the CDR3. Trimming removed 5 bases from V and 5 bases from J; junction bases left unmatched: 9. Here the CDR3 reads CASSARQGGGTEAFF. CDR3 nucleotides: TGTGCCAGCAGCGCCCGACAGGGGGGAGGAACTGAAGCTTTCTTT.

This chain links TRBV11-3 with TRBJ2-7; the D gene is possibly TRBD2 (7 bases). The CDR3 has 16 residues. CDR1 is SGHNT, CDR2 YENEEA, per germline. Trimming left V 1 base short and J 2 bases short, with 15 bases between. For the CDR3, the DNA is TGTGCCAGCAGCTTAGTCGCGGGGGCCTCGCCCTACGAGCAGTACTTC. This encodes CASSLVAGASPYEQYF.

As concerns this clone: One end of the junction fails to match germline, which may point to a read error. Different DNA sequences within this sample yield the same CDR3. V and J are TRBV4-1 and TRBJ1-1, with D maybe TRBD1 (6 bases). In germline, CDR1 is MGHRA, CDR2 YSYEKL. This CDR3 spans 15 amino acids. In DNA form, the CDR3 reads TGCGCCAGCAGCCAAGGGAGGTCTAGGGACACTGAGGCTTTCTTT. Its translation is CASSQGRSRDTEAFF.

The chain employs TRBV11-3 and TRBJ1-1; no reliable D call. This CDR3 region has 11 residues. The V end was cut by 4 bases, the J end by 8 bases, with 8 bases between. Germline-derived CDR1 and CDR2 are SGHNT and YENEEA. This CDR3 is CASSSWREAFF. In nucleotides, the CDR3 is TGTGCCAGCAGCTCCTGGAGGGAAGCTTTCTTT.

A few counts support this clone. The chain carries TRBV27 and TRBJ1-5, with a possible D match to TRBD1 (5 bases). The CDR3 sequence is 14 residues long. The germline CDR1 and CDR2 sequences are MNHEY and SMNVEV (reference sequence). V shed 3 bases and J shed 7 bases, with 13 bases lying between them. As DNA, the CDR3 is TGTGCCAGCAGTTTCTCTGGGGCCGAGCAGCCCCAGCATTTT. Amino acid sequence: CASSFSGAEQPQHF.

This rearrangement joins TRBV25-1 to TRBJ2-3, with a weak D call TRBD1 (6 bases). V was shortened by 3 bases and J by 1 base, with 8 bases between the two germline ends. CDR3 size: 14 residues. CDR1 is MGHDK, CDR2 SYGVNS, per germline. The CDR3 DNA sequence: TGTGCCAGCAGTGAGCCAGGGGGCACAGATACGCAGTATTTT. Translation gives CASSEPGGTDTQYF.

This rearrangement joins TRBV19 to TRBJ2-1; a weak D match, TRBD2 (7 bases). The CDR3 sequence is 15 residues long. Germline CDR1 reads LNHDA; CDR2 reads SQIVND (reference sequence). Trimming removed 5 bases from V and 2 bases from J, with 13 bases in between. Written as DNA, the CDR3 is TGTGCCAGTAGTCCCCGGGGGGCTACCTACAATGAGCAGTTCTTC. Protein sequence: CASSPRGATYNEQFF. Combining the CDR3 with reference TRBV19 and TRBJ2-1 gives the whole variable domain DGGITQSPKYLFRKEGQNVTLSCEQNLNHDAMYWYRQDPGQGLRLIYYSQIVNDFQKGDIAEGYSVSREKKESFPLTVTSAQKNPTAFYLCASSPRGATYNEQFFGPGTRLTVL.

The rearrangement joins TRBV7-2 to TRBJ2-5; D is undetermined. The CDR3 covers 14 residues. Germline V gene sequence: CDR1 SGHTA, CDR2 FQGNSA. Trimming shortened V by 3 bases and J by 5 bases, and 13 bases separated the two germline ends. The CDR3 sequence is CASSFSRSGETQYF. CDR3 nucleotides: TGTGCCAGCAGCTTTTCTCGGTCCGGGGAGACCCAGTACTTC.

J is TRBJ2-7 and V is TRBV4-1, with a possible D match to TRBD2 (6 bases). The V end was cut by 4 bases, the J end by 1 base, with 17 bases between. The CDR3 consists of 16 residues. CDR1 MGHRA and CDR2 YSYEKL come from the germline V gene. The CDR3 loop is CASSLHREAASYEQYF. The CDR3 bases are TGCGCCAGCAGCCTGCATAGGGAGGCGGCTTCCTACGAGCAGTACTTC.

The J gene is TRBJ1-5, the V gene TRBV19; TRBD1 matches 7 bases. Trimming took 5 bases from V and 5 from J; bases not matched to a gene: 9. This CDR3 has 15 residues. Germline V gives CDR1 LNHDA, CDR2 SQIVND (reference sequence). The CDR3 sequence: CASSARQGLDQPQHF. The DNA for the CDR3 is TGTGCCAGTAGTGCGAGACAGGGTCTAGATCAGCCCCAGCATTTT.

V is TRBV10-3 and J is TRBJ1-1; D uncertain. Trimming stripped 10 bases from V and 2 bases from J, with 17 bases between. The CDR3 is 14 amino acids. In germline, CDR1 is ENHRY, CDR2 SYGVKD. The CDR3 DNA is TGTGCCACCAACCCCCAGCTTACTAACACTGAAGCTTTCTTT. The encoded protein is CATNPQLTNTEAFF.

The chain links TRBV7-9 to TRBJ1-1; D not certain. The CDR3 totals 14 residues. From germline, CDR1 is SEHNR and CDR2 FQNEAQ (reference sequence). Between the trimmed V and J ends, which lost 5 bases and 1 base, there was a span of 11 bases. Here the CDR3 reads CASSILYSNTEAFF. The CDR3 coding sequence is TGTGCCAGCAGCATATTATACTCGAACACTGAAGCTTTCTTT.

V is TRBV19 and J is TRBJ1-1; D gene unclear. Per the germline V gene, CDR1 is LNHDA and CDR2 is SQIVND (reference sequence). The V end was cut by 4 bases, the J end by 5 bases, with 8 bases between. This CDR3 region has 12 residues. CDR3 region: CASSTWGTEAFF. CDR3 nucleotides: TGTGCCAGTAGTACGTGGGGTACTGAAGCTTTCTTT.

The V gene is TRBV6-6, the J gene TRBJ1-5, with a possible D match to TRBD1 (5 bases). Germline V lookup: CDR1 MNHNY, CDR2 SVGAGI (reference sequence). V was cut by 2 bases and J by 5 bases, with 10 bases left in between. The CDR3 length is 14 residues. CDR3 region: CASSYSRDHQPQHF. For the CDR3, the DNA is TGTGCCAGCAGTTACAGCAGGGACCATCAGCCCCAGCATTTT.

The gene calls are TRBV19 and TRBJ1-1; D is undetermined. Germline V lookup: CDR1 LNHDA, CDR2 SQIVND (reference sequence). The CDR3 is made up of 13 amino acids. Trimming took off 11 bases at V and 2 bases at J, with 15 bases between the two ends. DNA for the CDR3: TGTGCCGTGGACTCCACGGTTAACACTGAAGCTTTCTTT. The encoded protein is CAVDSTVNTEAFF.

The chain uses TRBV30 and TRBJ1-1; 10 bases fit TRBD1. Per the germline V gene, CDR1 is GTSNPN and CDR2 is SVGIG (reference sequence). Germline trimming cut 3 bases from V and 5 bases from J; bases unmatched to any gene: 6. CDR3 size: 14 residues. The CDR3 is CAWSRQGAGTEAFF. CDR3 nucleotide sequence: TGTGCCTGGAGCCGACAGGGGGCCGGTACTGAAGCTTTCTTT.

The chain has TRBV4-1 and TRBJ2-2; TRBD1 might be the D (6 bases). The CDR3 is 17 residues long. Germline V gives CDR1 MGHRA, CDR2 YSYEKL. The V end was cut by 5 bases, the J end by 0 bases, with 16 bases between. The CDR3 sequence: CASSEREGGTNTGELFF. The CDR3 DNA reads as TGCGCCAGCAGCGAAAGAGAAGGGGGAACGAACACCGGGGAGCTGTTTTTT.

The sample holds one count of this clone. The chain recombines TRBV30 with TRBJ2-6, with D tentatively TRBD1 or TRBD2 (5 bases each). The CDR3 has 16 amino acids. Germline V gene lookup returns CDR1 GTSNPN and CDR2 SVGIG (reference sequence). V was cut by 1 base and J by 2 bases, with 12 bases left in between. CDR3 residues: CAWSAGGGTGANVLTF. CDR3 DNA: TGTGCCTGGAGTGCTGGGGGTGGTACTGGGGCCAACGTCCTGACTTTC.

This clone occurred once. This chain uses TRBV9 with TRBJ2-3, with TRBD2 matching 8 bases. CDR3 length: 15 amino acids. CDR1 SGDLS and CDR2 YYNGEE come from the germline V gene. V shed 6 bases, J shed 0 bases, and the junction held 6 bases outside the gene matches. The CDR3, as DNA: TGTGCCAGCACCTACGGGGGGGGTAGCACAGATACGCAGTATTTT. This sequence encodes CASTYGGGSTDTQYF. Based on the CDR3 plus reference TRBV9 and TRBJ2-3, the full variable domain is DSGVTQTPKHLITATGQRVTLRCSPRSGDLSVYWYQQSLDQGLQFLIQYYNGEERAKGNILERFSAQQFPDLHSELNLSSLELGDSALYFCASTYGGGSTDTQYFGPGTRLTVL.

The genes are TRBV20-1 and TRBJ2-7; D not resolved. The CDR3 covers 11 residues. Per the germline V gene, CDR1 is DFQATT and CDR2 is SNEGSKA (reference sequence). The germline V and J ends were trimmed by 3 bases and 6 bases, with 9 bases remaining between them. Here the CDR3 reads CSASSVGEQYF. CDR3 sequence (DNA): TGCAGTGCTAGTTCCGTTGGCGAGCAGTACTTC.

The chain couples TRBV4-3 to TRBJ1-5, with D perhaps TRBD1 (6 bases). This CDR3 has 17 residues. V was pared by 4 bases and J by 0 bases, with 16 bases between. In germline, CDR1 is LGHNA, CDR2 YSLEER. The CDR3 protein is CASSLTPEQGSNQPQHF. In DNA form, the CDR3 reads TGCGCCAGCAGCCTCACCCCCGAACAGGGTAGCAATCAGCCCCAGCATTTT.